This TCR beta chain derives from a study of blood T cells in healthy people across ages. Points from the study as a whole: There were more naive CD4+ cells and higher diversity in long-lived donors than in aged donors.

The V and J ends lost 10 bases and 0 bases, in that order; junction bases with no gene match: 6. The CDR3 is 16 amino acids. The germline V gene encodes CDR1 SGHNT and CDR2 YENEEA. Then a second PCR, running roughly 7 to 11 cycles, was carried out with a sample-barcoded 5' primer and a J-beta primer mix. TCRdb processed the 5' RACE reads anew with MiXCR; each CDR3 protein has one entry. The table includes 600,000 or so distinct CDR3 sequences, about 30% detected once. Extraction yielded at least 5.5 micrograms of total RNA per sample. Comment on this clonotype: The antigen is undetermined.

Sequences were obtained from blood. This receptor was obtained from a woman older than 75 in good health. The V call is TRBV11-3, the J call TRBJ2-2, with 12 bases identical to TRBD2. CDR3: CATSLAGGTNTGELFF. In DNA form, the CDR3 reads TGTGCCACCTCACTAGCGGGGGGTACGAACACCGGGGAGCTGTTTTTT.